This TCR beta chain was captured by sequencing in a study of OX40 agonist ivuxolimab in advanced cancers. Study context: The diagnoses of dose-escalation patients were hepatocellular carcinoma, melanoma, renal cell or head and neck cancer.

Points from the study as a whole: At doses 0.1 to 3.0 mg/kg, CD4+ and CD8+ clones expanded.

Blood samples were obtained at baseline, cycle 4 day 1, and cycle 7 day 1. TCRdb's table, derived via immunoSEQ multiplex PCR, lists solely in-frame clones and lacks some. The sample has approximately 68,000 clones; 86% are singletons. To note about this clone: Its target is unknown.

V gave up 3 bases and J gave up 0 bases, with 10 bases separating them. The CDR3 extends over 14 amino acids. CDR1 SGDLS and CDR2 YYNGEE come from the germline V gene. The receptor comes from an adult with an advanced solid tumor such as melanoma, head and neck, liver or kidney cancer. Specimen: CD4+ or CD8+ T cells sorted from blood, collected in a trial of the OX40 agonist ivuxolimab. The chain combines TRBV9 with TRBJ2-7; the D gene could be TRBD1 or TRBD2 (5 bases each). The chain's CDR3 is CASSGGTVSYEQYF. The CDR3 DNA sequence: TGTGCCAGCAGCGGGGGGACGGTCTCCTACGAGCAGTACTTC.